The 32 T cell receptor beta chains below were found in one sample sequenced in a study of blood T cell repertoires in COVID-19. Libraries were prepared by immunoSEQ multiplex PCR; TCRdb keeps only in-frame clonotypes and omits some of them. This repertoire shows about 200,000 clones, 75% to 90% found once; its top ten account for about 1.3%. Sample: PBMCs or T cells enriched from blood (not recorded which). These receptors originate from a young man who had recovered from COVID-19.

The CDR3 spells CASSFEREVTEAFF. CDR3 DNA sequence: TGTGCCAGCAGCTTTGAAAGGGAGGTGACTGAAGCTTTCTTT. The chain uses TRBV11-2 and TRBJ1-1; no reliable D call. The CDR3 is made up of 14 amino acids. Trimming shortened V by 3 bases and J by 5 bases, and 13 bases separated the two germline ends. The germline V gene has CDR1 SGHAT and CDR2 FQNNGV.

The chain employs TRBV7-2 and TRBJ2-3; 7 bases agree with TRBD2. Germline V gene sequence: CDR1 SGHTA, CDR2 FQGNSA. Trimming removed 3 bases from V and 4 bases from J; junction bases left unmatched: 16. The CDR3 runs 18 residues. The CDR3 sequence is CASSLRGRGGSRADTQYF. In DNA form, the CDR3 reads TGTGCCAGCAGCTTGAGGGGTCGGGGAGGGAGTCGTGCAGATACGCAGTATTTT.

The chain couples TRBV5-1 to TRBJ1-6; maybe TRBD1 (6 bases). The CDR3 has 15 residues. Per the germline V gene, CDR1 is SGHRS and CDR2 is YFSETQ. Trimming shortened V by 3 bases and J by 8 bases, and 15 bases separated the two germline ends. CDR3 in amino acids: CASSYLDSGDSPLHF. DNA for the CDR3: TGCGCCAGCAGCTATTTGGACAGTGGAGATTCACCCCTCCACTTT. The whole variable domain, filled in from reference TRBV5-1 and TRBJ1-6, reads KAGVTQTPRYLIKTRGQQVTLSCSPISGHRSVSWYQQTPGQGLQFLFEYFSETQRNKGNFPGRFSGRQFSNSRSEMNVSTLELGDSALYLCASSYLDSGDSPLHFGNGTRLTVT.

V usage is TRBV4-1 and J usage is TRBJ2-5; D uncertain. This CDR3 contains 14 residues. Trimming left V 4 bases short and J 1 base short, with 10 bases between. Germline V gene sequence: CDR1 MGHRA, CDR2 YSYEKL. The CDR3 DNA sequence: TGCGCCAGCAGCCGGAACAGTTTCCAAGAGACCCAGTACTTC. As protein: CASSRNSFQETQYF.

The V gene is TRBV7-8, the J gene TRBJ1-5; 7 bases line up with TRBD1. Germline V gene data show CDR1 as SGHVS and CDR2 as FQNEAQ. CDR3 length: 17 amino acids. J lost 6 bases, V lost 2 bases, and 13 bases had no gene match. In nucleotides, the CDR3 is TGTGCCAGCAGCTTACTAAATCTGGGACAGTCAGGTCAGCCCCAGCATTTT. Translating gives CASSLLNLGQSGQPQHF.

This clone appeared a single time. The chain has TRBV3-1 (or the pseudogene TRBV3-2) and TRBJ2-3, with D perhaps TRBD2 (6 bases). Germline CDR1 and CDR2: LGHDT and YNNKEL (reference sequence). This CDR3 has 17 amino acids. Trimming left V 0 bases short and J 2 bases short, with 15 bases between. The CDR3 loop reads CASSQDWRGSNTDTQYF. CDR3 sequence (DNA): TGTGCCAGCAGCCAAGATTGGAGGGGTTCGAACACAGATACGCAGTATTTT.

This chain joins TRBV27 and TRBJ2-7, with 9 bases identical to TRBD1. The CDR3 runs to 15 residues. Germline CDR1 reads MNHEY; CDR2 reads SMNVEV (reference sequence). The trim removed 5 bases at V and 4 bases at J, leaving 9 bases unmatched. This chain's CDR3 is CASSATGTGSYEQYF. The CDR3, as DNA: TGTGCCAGCAGTGCAACCGGGACAGGGTCGTACGAGCAGTACTTC.

As DNA, the CDR3 is TGTGCCAGCAGTCAGGGGGCAGGGAATCCCACCGGGGAGCTGTTTTTT. This gives the protein CASSQGAGNPTGELFF. The rearrangement joins TRBV7-2 to TRBJ2-2; 8 positions match TRBD1. CDR3 length: 16 residues. V gave up 6 bases and J gave up 4 bases; unmatched junction bases: 10. Germline assignment: CDR1 SGHTA and CDR2 FQGNSA.

This clone came up once. V and J are TRBV6-4 and TRBJ1-1; D gene uncertain. CDR1 is MRHNA, CDR2 SNTAGT, per germline. The CDR3 has 13 residues. Between the trimmed V and J ends, which lost 2 bases and 1 base, there was a span of 5 bases. The CDR3 spells CASSDTENTEAFF. CDR3 bases: TGTGCCAGCAGTGACACAGAGAACACTGAAGCTTTCTTT.

V gene TRBV11-2 combines with J gene TRBJ2-7; tentatively, D is TRBD2 (6 bases). The germline V gene has CDR1 SGHAT and CDR2 FQNNGV. Between the trimmed V and J ends, which lost 0 bases and 2 bases, there was a span of 11 bases. The CDR3 contains 15 residues. The CDR3 region has the DNA TGTGCCAGCAGCTTAGAGCGCGGGACCGCCTACGAGCAGTACTTC. Amino acid sequence: CASSLERGTAYEQYF.

In DNA, the CDR3 is TGTGCCAGCAGTTACAGGAGCGGGAGCCAGACCCAGTACTTC. Its translation is CASSYRSGSQTQYF. V gene TRBV6-5 combines with J gene TRBJ2-5, with TRBD2 matching 8 bases. CDR1 and CDR2 from the germline V gene are MNHEY and SVGAGI. The CDR3 is made up of 14 amino acids. V lost 2 bases, J lost 6 bases, and 5 bases stayed unmatched.

This clone was recorded only once. The chain links TRBV4-1 to TRBJ1-1, with D possibly being TRBD1 (5 bases). Trimming cost V 4 bases and J 1 base, with 13 bases left between them. This CDR3 spans 15 amino acids. Germline V CDR1 and CDR2: MGHRA, YSYEKL. The CDR3 DNA is TGCGCCAGCAGCCTGCAAGGAGGGGAGAACACTGAAGCTTTCTTT. This translates into CASSLQGGENTEAFF.

The V and J genes are TRBV28 and TRBJ2-7; D unclear. The CDR3 sequence is 12 residues long. V was shortened by 3 bases and J by 3 bases, with 6 bases between the two germline ends. The germline gives CDR1 MDHEN, CDR2 SYDVKM. The CDR3: CASSFSIYEQYF. For the CDR3, the DNA is TGTGCCAGCAGTTTCAGTATCTACGAGCAGTACTTC.

This clone was counted a single time. The chain combines TRBV5-6 with TRBJ1-4; 9 bases align to TRBD1. Germline CDR1 and CDR2: SGHDT and YYEEEE. V was clipped by 4 bases and J by 3 bases; unmatched bases: 4. This CDR3 region has 15 residues. The CDR3 spells CASSPGTGSNEKLFF. The CDR3 nucleotides are TGTGCCAGCAGCCCCGGGACAGGGTCTAATGAAAAACTGTTTTTT.

The chain couples TRBV18 to TRBJ2-5, with D maybe TRBD2 (5 bases). Germline V gene sequence: CDR1 KGHSH, CDR2 LQKENI. V was trimmed by 2 bases and J by 5 bases, leaving 18 bases between them. The CDR3 length is 16 residues. CDR3 in amino acids: CASSPGYSLEFETQYF. Written as DNA, the CDR3 is TGTGCCAGCTCACCAGGTTATTCACTAGAGTTTGAGACCCAGTACTTC.

The count of this clone is one. This chain links TRBV9 with TRBJ1-2, with 7 bases that match TRBD1. V was clipped by 4 bases and J by 4 bases; unmatched bases: 10. Germline V gives CDR1 SGDLS, CDR2 YYNGEE. This CDR3 has 15 residues. The CDR3 reads CASSPGSQGTYGYTF. The CDR3 region has the DNA TGTGCCAGCAGCCCTGGGTCACAGGGGACCTATGGCTACACCTTC.

The chain carries TRBV5-6 and TRBJ2-7; 9 bases fit TRBD1. Trimming at V came to 5 bases and at J to 1 base, leaving 7 bases not matched to a gene. The V gene's germline CDR1 is SGHDT and CDR2 YYEEEE. The CDR3 extends over 15 amino acids. CDR3 residues: CASRAGTGPSYEQYF. The DNA for the CDR3 is TGTGCCAGCAGGGCCGGGACAGGGCCATCCTACGAGCAGTACTTC.

This clone was detected only a few times. This chain's CDR3 is CASSRVSVVAGFTEAFF. Here the CDR3 DNA reads TGTGCCAGCAGCCGAGTGAGTGTGGTGGCAGGGTTCACTGAAGCTTTCTTT. The rearrangement joins TRBV7-9 to TRBJ1-1, with D possibly matching TRBD1 (5 bases). The CDR3 consists of 17 residues. V lost 5 bases and J 4 bases, leaving 23 bases between the germline ends. CDR1 is SEHNR, CDR2 FQNEAQ, per germline (reference sequence).

The rearrangement joins TRBV4-2 to TRBJ2-3; D remains unclear. Germline V gene sequence: CDR1 LGHNA, CDR2 YNFKEQ. The CDR3 contains 21 residues. V was shortened by 4 bases and J by 3 bases, with 32 bases between the two germline ends. DNA for the CDR3: TGTGCCAGCAGCCCAACAACATCACTGATCAAGACTTCTGAGCAAACAGATACGCAGTATTTT. Translating gives CASSPTTSLIKTSEQTDTQYF.

V and J are TRBV15 and TRBJ2-1, with D maybe TRBD2 (6 bases). V lost 4 bases and J 7 bases, leaving 20 bases between the germline ends. Germline lookup yields CDR1 LNHNV and CDR2 YYDKDF (reference sequence). The CDR3 is 16 residues long. The CDR3 nucleotides read TGTGCCACCAGCAAGGAGGGAGCGGGTTTTTGGAATGAGCAGTTCTTC. As protein: CATSKEGAGFWNEQFF.

The chain uses TRBV30 and TRBJ1-2; 7 positions match TRBD1. Germline CDR1 is GTSNPN and CDR2 is SVGIG (reference sequence). This CDR3 contains 14 residues. V lost 3 bases and J lost 4; bases outside the gene matches: 8. This chain's CDR3 is CAWRSPGQSYGYTF. DNA of the CDR3: TGTGCCTGGAGGAGCCCGGGACAGTCCTATGGCTACACCTTC. The full variable domain, in which reference TRBV30 and TRBJ1-2 provide the parts outside the CDR3, is SQTIHQWPATLVQPVGSPLSLECTVEGTSNPNLYWYRQAAGRGLQLLFYSVGIGQISSEVPQNLSASRPQDRQFILSSKKLLLSDSGFYLCAWRSPGQSYGYTFGSGTRLTVV.

The V call is TRBV6-5, the J call TRBJ1-2; maybe TRBD1 (5 bases). The CDR3 loop spans 12 amino acids. Germline values: CDR1 MNHEY, CDR2 SVGAGI. Deletions cut 6 bases from V and 8 bases from J, with 13 bases between. CDR3 residues: CASRTSGGGYTF. CDR3 nucleotide sequence: TGTGCCAGCAGGACCTCCGGGGGAGGCTACACCTTC.

V is TRBV4-1 and J is TRBJ1-3, with 9 bases fitting TRBD1. V shed 4 bases, J shed 0 bases, and the junction held 7 bases outside the gene matches. Looked up from germline, CDR1 is MGHRA and CDR2 is YSYEKL. The CDR3 has 17 amino acids. CDR3 residues: CASSPYGQGNSGNTIYF. CDR3 bases: TGCGCCAGCAGCCCGTACGGACAGGGGAACTCTGGAAACACCATATATTTT.

The chain links TRBV12-3 or TRBV12-4 to TRBJ2-5; 8 nucleotides agree with TRBD2. V lost 6 bases and J lost 5; bases outside the gene matches: 5. The CDR3 has 13 amino acids. CDR3 amino acids: CASRPTSAETQYF. In DNA form, the CDR3 reads TGTGCCAGCAGGCCGACTAGCGCCGAGACCCAGTACTTC.

The rearrangement uses TRBV2 and TRBJ2-1, with 7 bases fitting TRBD2. V lost 1 base to trimming and J lost 8 bases; unmatched junction nucleotides: 14. The CDR3 length is 17 residues. Germline V CDR1 and CDR2: SNHLY, FYNNEI. The CDR3 region is CASSEDTSAPPWDEQFF. In DNA form, the CDR3 reads TGTGCCAGCAGTGAAGATACTAGCGCCCCCCCATGGGATGAGCAGTTCTTC.

This chain connects TRBV5-1 to TRBJ1-1; 11 bases line up with TRBD1. Trimming took 0 bases from V and 4 from J; bases not matched to a gene: 8. Germline CDR1 and CDR2: SGHRS and YFSETQ. This CDR3 is 17 amino acids long. DNA of the CDR3: TGCGCCAGCAGCTTGGTCGGGACAGGGGGTGTTGGCACTGAAGCTTTCTTT. Its translation is CASSLVGTGGVGTEAFF.

CDR3 amino acids: CASSGLAVSGDTQYF. Written as DNA, the CDR3 is TGTGCCAGCAGTGGATTAGCGGTTTCGGGGGATACGCAGTATTTT. V and J are TRBV2 and TRBJ2-3, with D possibly being TRBD2 (6 bases). The CDR3 length is 15 residues. V was clipped by 4 bases and J by 6 bases, with 17 bases between them. The germline V gene encodes CDR1 SNHLY and CDR2 FYNNEI.

J is TRBJ2-2 and V is TRBV7-9; D is perhaps TRBD2 (5 bases). V was shortened by 1 base and J by 1 base, with 13 bases between the two germline ends. This CDR3 comprises 17 residues. CDR1 is SEHNR, CDR2 FQNEAQ, per germline (reference sequence). CDR3 nucleotides: TGTGCCAGCAGCTTAGACTCCTGGACTGAGAACACCGGGGAGCTGTTTTTT. It encodes CASSLDSWTENTGELFF.

The chain employs TRBV2 and TRBJ2-5, with 10 bases fitting TRBD2. The germline CDR1 and CDR2 sequences are SNHLY and FYNNEI. Losses at the gene ends were 8 bases for V and 5 bases for J; bases not matched to a gene: 8. The CDR3 runs to 14 residues. The CDR3 nucleotides are TGTGCCAGCGAGGAGCGGGGGGGCCGGGAGACCCAGTACTTC. Amino acids: CASEERGGRETQYF.

This chain connects TRBV5-1 to TRBJ2-2; 9 bases line up with TRBD1. This CDR3 is 14 amino acids long. Per germline, CDR1 SGHRS and CDR2 YFSETQ. The V and J ends lost 5 bases and 4 bases, in that order; junction bases with no gene match: 3. DNA for the CDR3: TGCGCCAGCAGTGAGACAGGGGGCACCGGGGAGCTGTTTTTT. Its protein product is CASSETGGTGELFF.

Only one count was recorded for this clone. V is TRBV7-9 and J is TRBJ2-7, with D possibly matching TRBD2 (6 bases). The CDR3 sequence is 16 residues long. V lost 5 bases, J lost 3 bases, and 20 bases lay in between. Germline V CDR1 and CDR2: SEHNR, FQNEAQ (reference sequence). The CDR3 DNA follows: TGTGCCAGCAGCACACACGTTTGGCAGGGAGGCTACGAGCAGTACTTC. It yields the protein CASSTHVWQGGYEQYF.

This chain links TRBV9 with TRBJ2-7; 13 nucleotides line up with TRBD2. Unmatched junction bases numbered 5, after V lost 2 bases and J lost 6 bases. Germline V gene lookup returns CDR1 SGDLS and CDR2 YYNGEE. This CDR3 spans 15 amino acids. CDR3 coding DNA: TGTGCCAGCAGCGTCGGACTAGCGGGAGTTGTCGAGCAGTACTTC. This sequence encodes CASSVGLAGVVEQYF. Full variable domain (outside the CDR3, taken from reference TRBV9 and TRBJ2-7): DSGVTQTPKHLITATGQRVTLRCSPRSGDLSVYWYQQSLDQGLQFLIQYYNGEERAKGNILERFSAQQFPDLHSELNLSSLELGDSALYFCASSVGLAGVVEQYFGPGTRLTVT.